This TCR beta chain is drawn from a study (dated by TCRdb to the mid-2010s). For the study in its entirety: Whether tumor-infiltrating Tregs in breast cancer are recruited from blood Tregs or converted in situ from other CD4+ T cell subsets was tested. Overall results and qualifications from the work: Rather than covering whole repertoires, validation in the larger cohort was restricted to a single TCR beta V-J rearrangement. Tumor memory CD4+ T cell TCR gene usage was found to cluster with blood and lymph node memory CD4+ cells and with lymph node naive CD4+ cells. The greatest overlap of tumor-infiltrating Treg TCR alpha and beta sequences was with tumor naive CD4+ T cells, followed next by blood naive CD4+ T cells.

V loses 3 bases, J loses 10 bases, and the germline ends lie 10 bases apart. The CDR3 numbers 12 residues from cysteine through phenylalanine. CDR3 DNA is the only sequence kept; it has 36 bases, read in frame from the first base. Looking up the germline V gene (reference sequence) yields CDR1 LGHDT and CDR2 YNNKEL. Full-length TCR variable regions were amplified by 5' RACE PCR with constant-region reverse primers, and semi-nested PCR with Nested Universal Primer A was subsequently performed. Using the ReliaPrep RNA Cell Miniprep System, total RNA was extracted, and the SMARTer RACE 5'/3' Kit was then used to reverse transcribe the RNA into 5'RACE-ready cDNA. Multiplex adaptors were used to barcode full-length TCR alpha and beta libraries, and the barcoded libraries were sequenced on an Illumina MiSeq. The original methods were these. Sequencing data were pooled across the five patients for each of nine subset-tissue groups and compared by unsupervised clustering of TCR gene usage. The Morisita-Horn index was used to calculate repertoire similarity, with shared sequences weighted according to their contribution to each repertoire. The public reads were reanalyzed by TCRdb: fastp trimming at Q25, MiXCR alignment, in-frame beta chains only. Under each unique CDR3 protein, matching rows form one entry showing the most common genes and DNA. The V and J calls were determined by TCRdb, not by the authors. The sample profile shows around 50,000 distinct CDR3 sequences; about a sixth of them were found once. The top ten hold about 2.1% of the sample.

On this clonotype: It has no known antigen specificity. Base qualities are not provided; no much larger clone lies one nucleotide away.

The Miltenyi Naive CD4+ T Cell Isolation kit was used to purify naive CD4+ T cells, and CD25 microbeads were used to remove Tregs. Tregs, naive and memory CD4+ T cells from tumor, blood and ipsilateral draining lymph nodes of a few breast cancer patients underwent full-length TCR alpha and beta sequencing. Mononuclear cells from lymph nodes or 40 to 60 ml of peripheral blood were isolated by Ficoll density gradient centrifugation. Sorted cell populations were confirmed by FACS to exceed 90% purity. This TCR came from a female donor with breast cancer. The rearranged chain carries TRBV3-1 and TRBJ2-1; the best D guess is TRBD2, with 5 bases matching. The sample consisted of naive CD4+ T cells sorted from blood. This sample's cell subset or site label indicates: naive CD4+ T cells, CD4+CD45RA+CD25-. DNA sequence: TGTGCCAGCAGCCACGAGCGGAGAGAGCAGTTCTTC. This is translated as CASSHERREQFF.